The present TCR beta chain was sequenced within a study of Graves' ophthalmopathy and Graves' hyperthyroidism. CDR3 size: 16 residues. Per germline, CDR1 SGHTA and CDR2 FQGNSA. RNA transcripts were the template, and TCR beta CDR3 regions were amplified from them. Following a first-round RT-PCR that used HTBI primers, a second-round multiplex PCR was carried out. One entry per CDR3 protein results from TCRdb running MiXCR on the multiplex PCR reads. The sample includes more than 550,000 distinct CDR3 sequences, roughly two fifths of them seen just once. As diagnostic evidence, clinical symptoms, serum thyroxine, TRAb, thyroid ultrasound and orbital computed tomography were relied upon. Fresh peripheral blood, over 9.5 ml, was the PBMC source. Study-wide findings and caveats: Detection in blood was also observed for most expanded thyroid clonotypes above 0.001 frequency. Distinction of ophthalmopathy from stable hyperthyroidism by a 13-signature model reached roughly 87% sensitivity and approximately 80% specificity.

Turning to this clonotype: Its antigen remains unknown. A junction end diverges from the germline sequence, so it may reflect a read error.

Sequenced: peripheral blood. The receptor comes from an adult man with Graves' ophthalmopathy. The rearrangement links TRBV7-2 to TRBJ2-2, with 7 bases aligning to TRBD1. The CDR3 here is CASSQDRVQYTGELFF. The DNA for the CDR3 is TGCGCCAGCAGCCAAGACAGGGTCCAGTACACCGGGGAGCTGTTTTTT. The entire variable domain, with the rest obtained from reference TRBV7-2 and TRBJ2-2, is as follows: GAGVSQSPSNKVTEKGKDVELRCDPISGHTALYWYRQSLGQGLEFLIYFQGNSAPDKSGLPSDRFSAERTGGSVSTLTIQRTQQEDSAVYLCASSQDRVQYTGELFFGEGSRLTVL.